This T cell receptor beta chain is from a study of shared clonotypes between healthy human individuals. The study ran the assay at deep level. The table came from immunoSEQ multiplex PCR; TCRdb's copy has only in-frame clones and leaves some out. Of about 1.5 million clones in the sample, around 97% are singletons; the top ten hold over 1%. The CDR3 length is 15 residues. V lost 0 bases to trimming and J lost 7 bases, with 13 bases between them. The germline V gene encodes CDR1 SGHRS and CDR2 YFSETQ. The clonotype was recovered from a man aged 25-40 years in good health. What was sequenced was naive CD4+ T cells sorted from blood. Documented subset: CD45RA+ positively selected. The genes are TRBV5-1 and TRBJ1-4, with D possibly TRBD1 on 5 matching bases. This CDR3 reads CASSLAPGFGEKLFF. CDR3 sequence (DNA): TGCGCCAGCAGCTTGGCGCCAGGGTTTGGTGAAAAACTGTTTTTT.